A selection of T cell receptor beta chains follows, all from one sample in a study of tumor and adjacent non-tumor tissue in lung cancer. TCRdb fed the multiplex PCR reads into MiXCR, producing one record per CDR3 protein. The sample shows about 67,000 distinct CDR3 sequences, approximately 73% of them seen only once. The specimen sequenced was distant non-tumor lung tissue. Receptors were obtained from a man between 60 and 75 years old with non-small cell lung cancer. Each CDR3 is given with its conserved first and last residue. D genes are given only for firm matches. Some rows have no size entry. The others give once, few or many, or a class for an expanded clone.

abundance: -; j_gene: TRBJ2-1; len: 13; d_gene: -; v_gene: TRBV25-1; CDR3aa: CASNGGLVNEQFF; CDR3nt: TGTGCCAGCAATGGCGGCTTAGTCAATGAGCAGTTCTTC
abundance: -; j_gene: TRBJ1-1; len: 14; d_gene: -; v_gene: TRBV13; CDR3aa: CASSLSTRDTEGFF; CDR3nt: TGTGCCAGCAGCCTCTCTACAAGAGATACTGAAGGTTTCTTT
abundance: -; j_gene: TRBJ1-6; len: 16; d_gene: TRBD1; v_gene: TRBV4-1; CDR3aa: CASSHPRTGLGSPLHF; CDR3nt: TGCGCCAGCAGCCATCCCAGGACAGGGTTGGGATCACCCCTCCACTTT
abundance: -; j_gene: TRBJ2-3; len: 16; d_gene: -; v_gene: TRBV5-4; CDR3aa: CASSSIERESGDTQYF; CDR3nt: TGTGCTAGCAGCTCTATCGAGCGAGAGTCGGGAGATACGCAGTATTTT
abundance: -; j_gene: TRBJ2-1; len: 13; d_gene: -; v_gene: TRBV6-5; CDR3aa: CASSYDRYNEQFF; CDR3nt: TGTGCCAGCAGTTACGACCGCTACAATGAGCAGTTCTTC
abundance: many; j_gene: TRBJ2-1; len: 15; d_gene: -; v_gene: TRBV30; CDR3aa: CAWENDGSSYNEQFF; CDR3nt: TGTGCCTGGGAAAACGACGGGAGCTCCTACAATGAGCAGTTCTTC
abundance: -; j_gene: TRBJ2-1; len: 16; d_gene: TRBD2; v_gene: TRBV28; CDR3aa: CASITASGRDLNEQFF; CDR3nt: TGTGCCAGCATTACGGCTAGTGGGAGGGATCTCAATGAACAGTTCTTC
abundance: -; j_gene: TRBJ2-7; len: 14; d_gene: TRBD1; v_gene: TRBV29-1; CDR3aa: CSVESGPQGNEQYF; CDR3nt: TGCAGCGTTGAGTCTGGACCACAGGGGAACGAGCAGTATTTC
abundance: -; j_gene: TRBJ2-2; len: 12; d_gene: -; v_gene: TRBV5-5; CDR3aa: CASSIGSRELFF; CDR3nt: TGTGCCAGCAGCATAGGGTCCCGGGAGCTGTTTTTT
abundance: once; j_gene: TRBJ2-7; len: 11; d_gene: -; v_gene: TRBV2; CDR3aa: CAGEGSLEQYF; CDR3nt: TGTGCCGGCGAGGGGTCCCTCGAGCAGTACTTC
abundance: -; j_gene: TRBJ2-7; len: 14; d_gene: -; v_gene: TRBV12-3/TRBV12-4; CDR3aa: CAGSFLGNSYEQYF; CDR3nt: TGTGCCGGCAGTTTTCTTGGGAACTCCTACGAGCAGTATTTC
abundance: -; j_gene: TRBJ1-2; len: 15; d_gene: -; v_gene: TRBV20-1; CDR3aa: CSATDSMRSGYGYNF; CDR3nt: TGCAGTGCAACGGACAGTATGCGATCGGGCTATGGCTACAACTTC
abundance: once; j_gene: TRBJ2-1; len: 13; d_gene: TRBD2; v_gene: TRBV6-5; CDR3aa: CTISWAGVNEQFF; CDR3nt: TGTACAATCAGTTGGGCGGGAGTCAATGAGCAGTTCTTC